This TCR beta chain was recovered during a study of T cells in Graves' hyperthyroidism and ophthalmopathy (dated by TCRdb to between 2018 and 2021). About the study as a whole: TCR V-J signatures able to tell the groups apart were searched for in a discovery cohort of 100 patients, of whom under 45 had Graves' ophthalmopathy and about 60 had stable Graves' hyperthyroidism. Whether ophthalmopathy could be predicted prospectively was tested in an independent validation cohort made up of roughly 20 hyperthyroidism patients plus 17 patients who later progressed to ophthalmopathy. The 95 to 100 discovery patients were randomly split 7:3 into training and test sets. In addition, the study compared T-cell repertoires in thyroid tissue and in blood from about 6 Graves' hyperthyroidism patients. According to the paper, TCR Vbeta CDR3 sequencing was carried out on approximately 140 peripheral blood samples, which came from around 43 ophthalmopathy, approximately 78 hyperthyroidism and roughly 17 progressor patients. After blood sampling, hyperthyroidism patients were treated with methimazole at a starting dose of 30 mg daily, and ophthalmopathy patients were treated with high-dose intravenous methylprednisolone.

Comments on this clonotype: The target of this receptor is not known. No base quality information exists; no much larger clone differs at one position.

Any patient with an uncontrolled infection, another autoimmune disease, pregnancy or lactation was excluded. Diagnoses were based on clinical symptoms, serum thyroxine and TRAb, thyroid ultrasound and orbital computed tomography. Trizol reagent was used to extract total RNA, and RNA quality was then checked on an Agilent 2100 Bioanalyzer. On the study overall, not on this receptor specifically: A model built on a 13 V-J signature distinguished ophthalmopathy from stable hyperthyroidism, reaching about 88% sensitivity and about 81% specificity in cross-validation and 80%/75% in testing. Most expanded thyroid clonotypes (frequency above 0.001) were also detected in blood, suggesting blood repertoires may reflect thyroid immune responses. No statistical method was used to fix the sample size in advance, and group allocation was not hidden from the investigators. In validation, the model predicted progression to ophthalmopathy with approximately 71% sensitivity and approximately 78% specificity, a median of 6.5 months before onset.

The TCR beta CDR3 regions were amplified from the RNA transcripts. For the first round of RT-PCR on the TCR CDR3, the HTBI primer set was used together with the Qiagen OneStep RT-PCR kit. Libraries were constructed in a second round of multiplex PCR, after which size selection and purification were carried out. Libraries were sequenced paired-end with 100 bp reads on an Illumina HiSeq2000. As for the original processing: SOAPnuke was used to process the raw data, with reads discarded if the reads contained adapters or uncalled bases, had a mean Phred below 15, or lacked an exact constant-primer or identifier match. COPE v1.2.5 was used to merge the high-quality paired reads, and each unique nucleotide sequence was defined as a clonotype. MiTCR v1.1 was used to align clonotypes to the IMGT TRBV, TRBD and TRBJ reference segments. The analysis included only V-J combinations with a frequency above 0.0001, which together covered approximately 99% of the repertoires. A TCS score was defined as the ratio of F50 (clonal expansion) to E x V (chaos), with BLOSUM62-based TCRdist applied between CDR3 peptides within each V-J. Welch's t-statistics and random forest reduced roughly 500 V-J features to 13, which were used in a naive Bayes classifier (R e1071). The similarity between thyroid and blood repertoires was quantified using the Morisita-Horn index. TCRdb reran the public reads through fastp at Q25 and MiXCR, keeping productive beta chains. Under each unique CDR3 protein, matching rows form one entry showing the most common genes and DNA. For this entry, the V and J calls and clone size follow TCRdb and not the study's own pipeline. The sample contains over 650,000 distinct CDR3 sequences, about 45% of them found a single time. The ten top clones hold less than 9% of the sample.

The material sequenced was peripheral blood or thyroid tissue (not recorded which). The TCR sequence derives from an adult man with Graves' disease, either hyperthyroidism or ophthalmopathy (not recorded which).

The base sequence is TGTGCCAGCAGCAGCAGGAACGGGGGTAACGAGCAGTACTTC. Translated, this is CASSSRNGGNEQYF. The sequence joins TRBV7-9 to TRBJ2-7, with TRBD2 tentatively as D gene (6 bases match). From its cysteine to its phenylalanine, the CDR3 spans 14 amino acids. Only the CDR3 DNA stays, 42 bases, in frame from base 1. From the germline V gene (reference sequence), CDR1 is SEHNR and CDR2 is FQNEAQ. The germline ends are 16 bases apart after V is trimmed by 5 bases and J by 5 bases.